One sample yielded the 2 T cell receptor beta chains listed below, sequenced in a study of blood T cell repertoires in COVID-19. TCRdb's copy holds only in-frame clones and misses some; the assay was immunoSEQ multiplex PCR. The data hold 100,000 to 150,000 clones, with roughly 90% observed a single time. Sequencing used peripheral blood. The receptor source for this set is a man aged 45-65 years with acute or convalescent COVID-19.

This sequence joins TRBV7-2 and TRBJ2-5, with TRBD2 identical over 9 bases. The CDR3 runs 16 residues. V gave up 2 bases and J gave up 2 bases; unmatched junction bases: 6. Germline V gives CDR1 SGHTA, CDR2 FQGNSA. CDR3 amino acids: CASSLPSGIGQETQYF. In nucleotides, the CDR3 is TGTGCCAGCAGCTTACCTAGCGGGATCGGGCAAGAGACCCAGTACTTC.

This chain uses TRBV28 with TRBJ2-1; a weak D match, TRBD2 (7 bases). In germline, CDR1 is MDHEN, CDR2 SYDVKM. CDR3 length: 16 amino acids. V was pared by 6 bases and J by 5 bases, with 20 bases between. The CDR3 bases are TGTGCCAGCAGGCCAATTTTAGGGGGAGGGGACAATGAGCAGTTCTTC. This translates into CASRPILGGGDNEQFF.